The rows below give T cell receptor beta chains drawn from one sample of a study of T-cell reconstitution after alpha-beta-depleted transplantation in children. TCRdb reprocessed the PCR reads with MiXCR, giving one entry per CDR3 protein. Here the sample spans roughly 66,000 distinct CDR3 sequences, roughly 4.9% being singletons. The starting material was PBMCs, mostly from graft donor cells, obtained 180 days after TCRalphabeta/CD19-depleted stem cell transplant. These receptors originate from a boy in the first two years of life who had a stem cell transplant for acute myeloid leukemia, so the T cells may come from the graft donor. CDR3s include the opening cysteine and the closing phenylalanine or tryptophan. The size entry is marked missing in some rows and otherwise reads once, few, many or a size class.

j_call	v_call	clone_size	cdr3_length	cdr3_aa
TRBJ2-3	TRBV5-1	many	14	CASSLSGSTDTQYF
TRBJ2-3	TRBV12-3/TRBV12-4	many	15	CASRSTSGGPDTQYF
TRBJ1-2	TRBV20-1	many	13	CSPLDRVVYGYTF
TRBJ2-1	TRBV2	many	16	CASKHSGGAAWDEQFF
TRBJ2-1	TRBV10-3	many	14	CAIGGTSRANEQFF
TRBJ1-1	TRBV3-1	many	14	CASSPRTVNTEAFF
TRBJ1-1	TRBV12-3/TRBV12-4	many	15	CASSFDRVINTEAFF
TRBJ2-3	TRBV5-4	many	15	CASSLGQSYTDTQYF
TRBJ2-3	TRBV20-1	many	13	CSACSGSADTQYF
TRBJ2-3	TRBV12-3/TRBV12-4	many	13	CASSLRDTDTQYF
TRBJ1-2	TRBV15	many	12	CATSRSNYGYTF
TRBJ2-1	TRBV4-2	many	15	CASSQWRLGGNEQFF
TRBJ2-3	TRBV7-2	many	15	CASSLGLAEADTQYF
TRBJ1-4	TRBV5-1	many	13	CASSAGAPEKLFF
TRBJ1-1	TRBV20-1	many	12	CSGSGGDTEAFF
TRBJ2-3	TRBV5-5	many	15	CASSLAQTLPDTQYF
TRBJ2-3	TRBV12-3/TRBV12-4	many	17	CASSLRGGLRSTDTQYF
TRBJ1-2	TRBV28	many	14	CASIKTGASGGYTF
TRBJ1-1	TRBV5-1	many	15	CASSLGWWEWTEAFF
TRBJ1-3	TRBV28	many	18	CASSTTGWGAASGNTIYF
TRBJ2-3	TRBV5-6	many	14	CASSLLHGTDTQYF
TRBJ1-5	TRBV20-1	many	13	CSASRGAYQPQHF
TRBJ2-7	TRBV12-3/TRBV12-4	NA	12	CARPGQAYEQYF
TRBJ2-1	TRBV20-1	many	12	CSTRGGVDEQFF
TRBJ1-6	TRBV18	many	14	CASSPDQGNSPLHF
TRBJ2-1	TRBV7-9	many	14	CASSSTSGGARQFF
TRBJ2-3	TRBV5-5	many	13	CASRAQTRDTQYF
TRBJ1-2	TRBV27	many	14	CASSYLGGAYGYTF
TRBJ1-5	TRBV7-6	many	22	CASSITMDSPNQEADSNQPQHF